Each of the 7 T cell receptor beta chains below was sequenced from the same sample in a study of blood T cells in healthy people across ages. For the second PCR, which ran for about 6 to 11 cycles, a sample-barcoded 5' primer and a J-beta primer mix were used. In TCRdb, the 5' RACE reads were re-called with MiXCR into one record per CDR3 protein. The table has hundreds of thousands of distinct CDR3 sequences, about three fifths seen once. The sequencing input was blood. The source of these receptors is a man aged 25 to 40 in good health.

This clonotype was counted many times. V is TRBV11-2 and J is TRBJ1-2; D remains ambiguous. Germline CDR1 reads SGHAT; CDR2 reads FQNNGV. The V end lost 5 bases, the J end lost 3 bases, and 10 bases lay between the germline ends. The CDR3 totals 13 residues. The CDR3 here is CASSPGEYYGYTF. The DNA for the CDR3 is TGTGCCAGCAGCCCCGGGGAGTACTATGGCTACACCTTC.

The chain combines TRBV28 with TRBJ2-1; D unclear. V shed 3 bases and J shed 0 bases, with 12 bases lying between them. The CDR3 sequence is 16 residues long. Germline V lookup: CDR1 MDHEN, CDR2 SYDVKM. CDR3 DNA: TGTGCCAGCAGTTTTATGAGGCCAAGCTCCTACAATGAGCAGTTCTTC. Amino acid sequence: CASSFMRPSSYNEQFF.

CDR3 sequence reads: CASSPADLRDEQYF. As DNA, the CDR3 is TGTGCCAGCAGCCCCGCTGACCTACGCGACGAGCAGTACTTC. The rearrangement uses TRBV6-5 and TRBJ2-7; D unclear. Looked up from germline, CDR1 is MNHEY and CDR2 is SVGAGI. V shed 6 bases and J shed 5 bases, with 17 bases lying between them. The CDR3 length is 14 residues.

The chain carries TRBV7-2 and TRBJ2-4; TRBD2 matches 9 bases. V lost 5 bases and J lost 5; bases outside the gene matches: 4. The CDR3 has 14 residues. Germline V gives CDR1 SGHTA, CDR2 FQGNSA. The CDR3 DNA follows: TGTGCCAGCAGCCTTGTAGCGGGAGAAAACATTCAGTACTTC. It yields the protein CASSLVAGENIQYF.

The chain couples TRBV10-3 to TRBJ2-1; 8 bases match TRBD2. Trimming took 8 bases from V and 13 from J; bases not matched to a gene: 13. This CDR3 region has 13 residues. CDR1 and CDR2 from the germline V gene are ENHRY and SYGVKD. The CDR3 sequence: CAIAREGSETQFF. DNA for the CDR3: TGTGCCATCGCCCGGGAGGGGAGCGAGACCCAGTTCTTC.

J is TRBJ2-7 and V is TRBV19, with D maybe TRBD2 (5 bases). CDR1 is LNHDA and CDR2 is SQIVND in the germline V gene (reference sequence). V lost 5 bases and J 4 bases, leaving 9 bases between the germline ends. The CDR3 runs to 12 residues. The CDR3 bases are TGTGCCAGTAGTCGAGGGAAATACGAGCAGTACTTC. It codes for CASSRGKYEQYF.

J is TRBJ2-7 and V is TRBV5-1, with TRBD1 as a possible D gene (5 bases). This CDR3 contains 13 residues. The V end was cut by 3 bases, the J end by 4 bases, with 11 bases between. Germline lookup yields CDR1 SGHRS and CDR2 YFSETQ. The DNA for the CDR3 is TGCGCCAGCAGCTGGACCCAGGGATACGAGCAGTACTTC. This codes for CASSWTQGYEQYF.